These T cell receptor beta chains were read from a single sample in a study of blood T cell repertoires in COVID-19. Assay: immunoSEQ multiplex PCR; the TCRdb copy retains only in-frame clones and omits some. Of over 250,000 clones in the sample, approximately 83% were seen once. Specimen: peripheral blood. These receptors originate from a human donor in a cohort sampled during active COVID-19. The CDR3 runs from the conserved cysteine through the conserved F or W.

j_call | v_call | cdr3_length | cdr3_aa
TRBJ1-1 | TRBV3-1/TRBV3-2 | 14 | CASSQAGRNTEAFF
TRBJ2-5 | TRBV9 | 13 | CASSREEGETQYF
TRBJ2-1 | TRBV19 | 14 | CASSIREHPNEQFF
TRBJ2-7 | TRBV24-1 | 15 | CATSIGGTGNYEQYF
TRBJ1-3 | TRBV28 | 15 | CASSFRVISGNTIYF
TRBJ2-2 | TRBV2 | 17 | CASSGITSGSNTGELFF
TRBJ2-5 | TRBV11-2 | 16 | CASSLRTSGGLETQYF
TRBJ1-3 | TRBV6-5 | 15 | CASSYSAGAGNTIYF
TRBJ2-3 | TRBV6-1 | 16 | CASSETGGWRTDTQYF
TRBJ2-5 | TRBV11-2 | 17 | CASSSPGPRTAQETQYF
TRBJ1-6 | TRBV25-1 | 13 | CASRREGNSPLHF
TRBJ2-3 | TRBV19 | 18 | CASSIRRASGSLSDTQYF